These 27 T cell receptor beta chains were all obtained from the same sample, sequenced in a study of blood T cell repertoires in COVID-19 (TCRdb year 2020). Preparation of the library involved the immunoSEQ multiplex PCR assay. TCRdb took over this immuneACCESS table, retaining in-frame rearrangements with V and J assigned. Such tables are incomplete; in checked studies, under half of the missing clones stem from an unresolved V gene, and the remainder is unexplained. This sample holds 200,000 to 250,000 clones; just under 85% were observed only once. 4% to 4.5% of the sample belongs to the ten largest clones. The sequencing input was peripheral blood. These TCRs come from a man aged 50 to 59 with acute or convalescent COVID-19.

The chain couples TRBV6-1 to TRBJ1-1; D remains unclear. V was clipped by 3 bases and J by 4 bases, with 9 bases between them. The CDR3 loop spans 13 amino acids. CDR1 is MNHNS and CDR2 is SASEGT in the germline V gene. CDR3 loop: CASSEGSGTEAFF. CDR3 in DNA: TGTGCCAGCAGTGAGGGAAGCGGCACTGAAGCTTTCTTT.

This clone was picked up many times. The chain uses TRBV2 and TRBJ1-6, with D tentatively TRBD1 (5 bases). The V and J ends lost 8 bases and 2 bases respectively, with 16 bases between them. The CDR3 is 16 amino acids. Per the germline V gene, CDR1 is SNHLY and CDR2 is FYNNEI. The CDR3 sequence is CASQGVGRAYNSPLHF. DNA of the CDR3: TGTGCCAGCCAAGGGGTAGGCAGAGCCTATAATTCACCCCTCCACTTT. The variable domain in full, completed from reference TRBV2 and TRBJ1-6, reads EPEVTQTPSHQVTQMGQEVILRCVPISNHLYFYWYRQILGQKVEFLVSFYNNEISEKSEIFDDQFSVERPDGSNFTLKIRSTKLEDSAMYFCASQGVGRAYNSPLHFGNGTRLTVT.

The V gene is TRBV7-9, the J gene TRBJ1-3; D ambiguous. The CDR3 length is 16 residues. The germline gives CDR1 SEHNR, CDR2 FQNEAQ (reference sequence). Between the trimmed V and J ends, which lost 5 bases and 0 bases, there was a span of 14 bases. CDR3 nucleotide sequence: TGTGCCAGCAGCCCGGGAGGTGCCTACTCTGGAAACACCATATATTTT. Protein sequence: CASSPGGAYSGNTIYF.

The V call is TRBV10-3, the J call TRBJ1-1, with D maybe TRBD1 (6 bases). CDR1 is ENHRY, CDR2 SYGVKD, per germline. V gave up 3 bases and J gave up 2 bases, with 25 bases separating them. This CDR3 has 19 residues. CDR3 coding DNA: TGTGCCATCAGTGACCCCCATAGACAGGACCCTTACATAAACACTGAAGCTTTCTTT. Residues: CAISDPHRQDPYINTEAFF.

CDR3: CASSLVVTAGEAFF. CDR3 coding DNA: TGTGCCAGCAGCTTAGTTGTGACAGCCGGTGAAGCTTTCTTT. This sequence joins TRBV7-2 and TRBJ1-1, with TRBD1 as a possible D gene (5 bases). Germline CDR1 is SGHTA and CDR2 is FQGNSA. With 1 base removed from V and 7 bases from J, the gap between germline ends came to 13 bases. The CDR3 has 14 residues.

The V gene is TRBV12-2, the J gene TRBJ2-2; TRBD1 was called by the table and not checked on the DNA. TRBV12-2 is recorded as a pseudogene. This CDR3 spans 16 amino acids. CDR3 coding DNA: TGTGCAAGTCGGGGGACAGGGAAGAAAAACACCGGGGAGCTGTTTTTT. Translation gives CASRGTGKKNTGELFF.

This chain links TRBV12-5 with TRBJ1-3, with TRBD1 as a possible D gene (5 bases). The CDR3 covers 13 residues. CDR1 and CDR2 (germline): LGHNT, FRNRAP. Trimming took 3 bases from V and 4 from J, leaving 7 bases between them. The CDR3 spells CASGFRQGNTIYF. DNA of the CDR3: TGTGCTAGTGGTTTCCGACAGGGAAACACCATATATTTT.

The V and J genes are TRBV6-5 and TRBJ1-1, with TRBD1 matching 8 bases. The CDR3 has 13 amino acids. Germline assignment: CDR1 MNHEY and CDR2 SVGAGI. V lost 6 bases and J lost 3; bases outside the gene matches: 3. The CDR3: CASRGQEDTEAFF. CDR3 DNA: TGTGCCAGCAGGGGACAGGAGGACACTGAAGCTTTCTTT.

This chain links TRBV7-6 with TRBJ1-2, with 10 bases that match TRBD1. Germline values: CDR1 SGHVS, CDR2 FNYEAQ. The CDR3 totals 15 residues. The ends lost 5 bases at V and 3 bases at J; junction bases unmatched: 6. Here the CDR3 reads CASSLRTGGDYGYTF. The CDR3 nucleotides read TGTGCCAGCAGCCTAAGGACAGGGGGGGACTATGGCTACACCTTC.

This clone was picked up one time. The chain links TRBV6-4 to TRBJ2-3; perhaps TRBD1 as D (6 bases). The germline gives CDR1 MRHNA, CDR2 SNTAGT. This CDR3 region has 16 residues. Trimming pared 0 bases from V and 6 bases from J, leaving 16 bases between. CDR3 nucleotide sequence: TGTGCCAGCAGTGACTCGGGGGCCACAACAGCGGATACGCAGTATTTT. It specifies CASSDSGATTADTQYF.

This chain uses TRBV28 with TRBJ2-5; the D is unclear. V was clipped by 5 bases and J by 1 base, with 11 bases between them. The length of the CDR3 is 14 residues. Per the germline V gene, CDR1 is MDHEN and CDR2 is SYDVKM. CDR3 in amino acids: CASSPHTLQETQYF. DNA for the CDR3: TGTGCCAGCAGTCCCCACACCCTCCAAGAGACCCAGTACTTC.

This clone was counted between two and nine times. The genes are TRBV7-8 and TRBJ1-4; 7 bases map to TRBD1. The germline V gene has CDR1 SGHVS and CDR2 FQNEAQ. Trimming took 5 bases from V and 5 from J; bases not matched to a gene: 8. The CDR3 loop spans 15 amino acids. The CDR3 reads CASSKGTVGNEKLFF. The CDR3 nucleotides are TGTGCCAGCAGCAAGGGGACAGTCGGGAATGAAAAACTGTTTTTT.

The chain employs TRBV6-5 and TRBJ1-5; D not certain. V was clipped by 11 bases and J by 9 bases, with 8 bases between them. The CDR3 totals 9 residues. Germline V CDR1 and CDR2: MNHEY, SVGAGI. In DNA form, the CDR3 reads TGTGCCTCTGGGAGGCCCCAGCATTTT. This codes for CASGRPQHF.

The chain combines TRBV7-2 with TRBJ2-2; 9 nucleotides line up with TRBD1. The CDR3 has 16 amino acids. The J segment lost 4 bases and the V segment lost 6 bases, leaving 9 bases of the junction unmatched. The germline V gene has CDR1 SGHTA and CDR2 FQGNSA. The CDR3 loop reads CASSHWGTGFTGELFF. CDR3 nucleotide sequence: TGTGCCAGCAGTCACTGGGGGACAGGGTTCACCGGGGAGCTGTTTTTT.

This chain joins TRBV5-1 and TRBJ1-4; 7 bases match TRBD1. The ends lost 4 bases at V and 8 bases at J; junction bases unmatched: 8. Germline V gives CDR1 SGHRS, CDR2 YFSETQ. The CDR3 runs 14 residues. The CDR3: CASSRDRVEEKLFF. CDR3 bases: TGCGCCAGCAGCCGCGACAGGGTGGAAGAAAAACTGTTTTTT.

This rearrangement joins TRBV11-3 to TRBJ2-7, with D maybe TRBD2 (6 bases). CDR1 and CDR2 (germline): SGHNT, YENEEA. Trimming removed 5 bases at V and 6 bases at J, with 17 bases between. There are 14 residues in the CDR3. In DNA form, the CDR3 reads TGTGCCAGCAGCGCCGGAGGGGACCTATCCGAGCAGTACTTC. Translation gives CASSAGGDLSEQYF.

The chain is built from TRBV15 and TRBJ1-2, with a tentative D call TRBD1 (6 bases). In germline, CDR1 is LNHNV, CDR2 YYDKDF (reference sequence). The V end lost 3 bases, the J end lost 4 bases, and 12 bases lay between the germline ends. CDR3 length: 14 amino acids. CDR3 amino acids: CATSSVRDTYGYTF. The CDR3 DNA follows: TGTGCCACCAGCAGCGTTCGGGACACCTATGGCTACACCTTC.

This rearrangement joins TRBV10-3 to TRBJ2-2, with TRBD2 matching over 9 bases. The CDR3 has 17 amino acids. Germline CDR1 reads ENHRY; CDR2 reads SYGVKD. With 6 bases clipped from V and 2 bases from J, the junction kept 10 bases outside the gene matches. CDR3 nucleotides: TGTGCCATCAGCGGCGACTTAGCGGGGGCCAACACCGGGGAGCTGTTTTTT. Protein sequence: CAISGDLAGANTGELFF.

This clone was seen a single time. The chain has TRBV7-3 and TRBJ2-1; 9 bases match TRBD2. Per germline, CDR1 SGHTA and CDR2 FQGTGA. Losses at the gene ends were 5 bases for V and 2 bases for J; bases not matched to a gene: 4. This CDR3 comprises 15 residues. The chain's CDR3 is CASSQSSGTYNEQFF. Written as DNA, the CDR3 is TGTGCCAGCAGCCAATCTAGCGGGACCTACAATGAGCAGTTCTTC.

This chain uses TRBV7-8 with TRBJ2-5; 7 bases align to TRBD2. This CDR3 is built from 15 residues. The junction had 11 bases not matched to a gene; V was cut back by 5 bases and J by 5 bases. Germline CDR1 and CDR2: SGHVS and FQNEAQ. In nucleotides, the CDR3 is TGTGCCAGCAGCGCGTACGGGACTACCGGGGAGACCCAGTACTTC. It is translated as CASSAYGTTGETQYF. Full variable domain (rest looked up from reference TRBV7-8 and TRBJ2-5): GAGVSQSPRYKVAKRGQDVALRCDPISGHVSLFWYQQALGQGPEFLTYFQNEAQLDKSGLPSDRFFAERPEGSVSTLKIQRTQQEDSAVYLCASSAYGTTGETQYFGPGTRLLVL.

The chain couples TRBV27 to TRBJ2-2; D might be TRBD1 (5 bases). CDR1 and CDR2 from the germline V gene are MNHEY and SMNVEV (reference sequence). V lost 6 bases to trimming and J lost 5 bases, with 10 bases between them. This CDR3 region has 13 residues. The CDR3 reads CASRQGITGELFF. Written as DNA, the CDR3 is TGTGCCAGCAGGCAGGGCATTACCGGGGAGCTGTTTTTT.

The count of this clone is one. The chain joins TRBV19 to TRBJ2-2; tentative D call: TRBD1 (6 bases). V lost 2 bases and J lost 7, with 17 bases in between. CDR1 and CDR2 (germline): LNHDA, SQIVND (reference sequence). There are 16 residues in the CDR3. CDR3 coding DNA: TGTGCCAGTAGTATATGGACAGCTTCGGGTAACGGGGAGCTGTTTTTT. Amino acids: CASSIWTASGNGELFF. The variable domain in full, with the rest retrieved from reference TRBV19 and TRBJ2-2, is DGGITQSPKYLFRKEGQNVTLSCEQNLNHDAMYWYRQDPGQGLRLIYYSQIVNDFQKGDIAEGYSVSREKKESFPLTVTSAQKNPTAFYLCASSIWTASGNGELFFGEGSRLTVL.

The chain carries TRBV6-5 and TRBJ1-5, with D tentatively TRBD1 (5 bases). V was shortened by 7 bases and J by 0 bases, with 13 bases between the two germline ends. Germline V gives CDR1 MNHEY, CDR2 SVGAGI. The CDR3 covers 15 residues. The CDR3 protein is CASTPRDYSNQPQHF. CDR3 nucleotide sequence: TGTGCCAGCACCCCTCGGGACTATAGCAATCAGCCCCAGCATTTT.

The chain employs TRBV5-1 and TRBJ1-4; unclear D gene. Germline V gene lookup returns CDR1 SGHRS and CDR2 YFSETQ. This CDR3 has 14 amino acids. Trimming took off 0 bases at V and 3 bases at J, with 6 bases between the two ends. DNA of the CDR3: TGCGCCAGCAGCTTGGCCGTATCTAATGAAAAACTGTTTTTT. This codes for CASSLAVSNEKLFF. Together with reference TRBV5-1 and TRBJ1-4, the CDR3 gives the full variable domain: KAGVTQTPRYLIKTRGQQVTLSCSPISGHRSVSWYQQTPGQGLQFLFEYFSETQRNKGNFPGRFSGRQFSNSRSEMNVSTLELGDSALYLCASSLAVSNEKLFFGSGTQLSVL.

This chain connects TRBV25-1 to TRBJ2-1, with 11 bases aligning to TRBD2. Trimming cost V 7 bases and J 3 bases; bases outside gene matches: 11. Germline lookup yields CDR1 MGHDK and CDR2 SYGVNS. The CDR3 spans 17 residues. CDR3 residues: CASKRGRGTSGYNEQFF. The DNA for the CDR3 is TGTGCCAGCAAAAGGGGGCGAGGGACTAGCGGCTACAATGAGCAGTTCTTC.

This clone occurred once. This sequence joins TRBV6-2 or TRBV6-3 and TRBJ2-1, with 10 bases aligning to TRBD2. Per the germline V gene, CDR1 is MNHEY and CDR2 is SVGEGT. This CDR3 has 15 residues. Trimming at V came to 5 bases and at J to 3 bases, leaving 4 bases not matched to a gene. In nucleotides, the CDR3 is TGTGCCAGCAGTAAACGGACTAGCGGCTACAATGAGCAGTTCTTC. Translation: CASSKRTSGYNEQFF.

In this sample, this clone turned up a few times. V is TRBV5-1 and J is TRBJ1-2; maybe TRBD1 (5 bases). The CDR3 extends over 16 amino acids. V lost 0 bases, J lost 5 bases, and 17 bases lay in between. Germline assignment: CDR1 SGHRS and CDR2 YFSETQ. CDR3 sequence reads: CASSLAQGPTGYGYTF. The DNA of the CDR3 is TGCGCCAGCAGCTTGGCCCAGGGTCCCACAGGTTATGGCTACACCTTC. The complete variable domain, with remaining parts taken from reference TRBV5-1 and TRBJ1-2, reads KAGVTQTPRYLIKTRGQQVTLSCSPISGHRSVSWYQQTPGQGLQFLFEYFSETQRNKGNFPGRFSGRQFSNSRSEMNVSTLELGDSALYLCASSLAQGPTGYGYTFGSGTRLTVV.